This T cell receptor (beta chain) was sequenced in a study of cytomegalovirus exposure and HLA in healthy donors. Notes on this clone: Its specificity is unknown.

Trimming removed 3 bases from V and 5 bases from J; junction bases left unmatched: 7. This CDR3 comprises 15 residues. Germline CDR1 is KGHSH and CDR2 is LQKENI. General study results and limits: While the bulk of TCR sequences proved rare, some public TCRs turned up in many donors. Both high specificity and high sensitivity reportedly marked the classifier's diagnosis of cytomegalovirus status. The study flagged some 180 TCR beta chains as cytomegalovirus-associated. In the 120 or so validation repertoires, about 94% of cluster scores exceeded 0, per a later analysis.

The assay was immunoSEQ multiplex PCR, and TCRdb's table has in-frame clones only and misses some. The table lists about 130,000 clones, 90% of them singletons, with under 8% in the top ten. V usage is TRBV18 and J usage is TRBJ2-1, with TRBD1 identical over 7 bases. The source material was PBMCs. This sequence originates from a woman aged 25 to 45 in good health and CMV-seropositive. The CDR3 DNA reads as TGTGCCAGCTCACCGCGACAGGGATACGACAATGAGCAGTTCTTC. As protein: CASSPRQGYDNEQFF. Complete variable domain (other parts from reference TRBV18 and TRBJ2-1): NAGVMQNPRHLVRRRGQEARLRCSPMKGHSHVYWYRQLPEEGLKFMVYLQKENIIDESGMPKERFSAEFPKEGPSILRIQQVVRGDSAAYFCASSPRQGYDNEQFFGPGTRLTVL.